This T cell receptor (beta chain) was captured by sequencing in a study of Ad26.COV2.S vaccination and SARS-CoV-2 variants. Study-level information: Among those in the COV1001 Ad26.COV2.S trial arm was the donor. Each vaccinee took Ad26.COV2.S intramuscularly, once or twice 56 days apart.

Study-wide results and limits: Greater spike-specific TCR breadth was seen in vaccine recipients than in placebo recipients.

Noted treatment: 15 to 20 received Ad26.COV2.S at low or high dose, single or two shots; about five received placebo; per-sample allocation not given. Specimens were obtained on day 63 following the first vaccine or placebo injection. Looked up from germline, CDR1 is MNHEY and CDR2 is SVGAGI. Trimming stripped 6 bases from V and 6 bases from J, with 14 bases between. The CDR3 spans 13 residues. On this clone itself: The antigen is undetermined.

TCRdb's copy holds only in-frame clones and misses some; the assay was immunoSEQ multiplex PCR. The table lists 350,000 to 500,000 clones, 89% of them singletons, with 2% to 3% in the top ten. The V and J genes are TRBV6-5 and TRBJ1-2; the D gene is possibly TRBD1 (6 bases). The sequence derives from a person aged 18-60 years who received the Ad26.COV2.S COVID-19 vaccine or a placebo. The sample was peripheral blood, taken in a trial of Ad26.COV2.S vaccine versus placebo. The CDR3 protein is CASSRRGGDGYTF. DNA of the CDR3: TGTGCCAGCAGCCGACGAGGGGGTGATGGCTACACCTTC.